A selection of T cell receptor beta chains follows, all from one sample in a study of cytomegalovirus exposure and HLA in healthy donors. Sequencing used immunoSEQ multiplex PCR; TCRdb keeps in-frame clones, though not all of them. This repertoire shows about 140,000 clones, roughly 70% found once; its top ten account for more than 6.5%. Sequencing was done on a sample of PBMCs. These receptor sequences come from a young man in good health and CMV-seronegative. CDR3s include the opening cysteine and the closing phenylalanine or tryptophan. Each record gives: D gene, V gene, J gene, clone size, CDR3 protein, CDR3 DNA. A D gene is named only where the DNA matches it firmly. A row's size may be missing; if present it is once, few, many or a size class.

TRBD2,TRBV7-7,TRBJ2-1,NA,CASSLIGGSNEQFF,TGTGCCAGCAGCTTAATAGGCGGGAGCAATGAGCAGTTCTTC
NA,TRBV9,TRBJ2-7,NA,CASSVGSGSSYEQYF,TGTGCCAGCAGCGTAGGTAGCGGTAGCTCCTACGAGCAGTACTTC
TRBD1,TRBV27,TRBJ2-6,NA,CASSSRDRVAGANVLTF,TGTGCCAGCAGTTCCCGGGACAGGGTTGCTGGGGCCAACGTCCTGACTTTC
TRBD1,TRBV10-3,TRBJ1-5,few,CAISVGGSQPQHF,TGTGCCATCAGTGTAGGGGGCTCACAGCCCCAGCATTTT
TRBD1,TRBV30,TRBJ1-4,NA,CAWSGTGFDEKLFF,TGTGCCTGGAGTGGGACAGGGTTCGATGAAAAACTGTTTTTT
NA,TRBV6-1,TRBJ1-5,NA,CASSENRDQPQHF,TGTGCCAGCAGTGAAAACCGGGATCAGCCCCAGCATTTT
NA,TRBV5-6,TRBJ1-3,few,CASTLTGNTIYF,TGTGCCAGCACCCTGACAGGAAACACCATATATTTT
TRBD2,TRBV28,TRBJ2-5,NA,CASSLVGGSETQYF,TGTGCCAGCAGTTTAGTGGGAGGGTCAGAGACCCAGTACTTC
TRBD1,TRBV28,TRBJ2-7,NA,CATRSGQHNEQYF,TGTGCCACCCGGTCGGGACAGCATAACGAGCAGTACTTC
NA,TRBV6-1,TRBJ2-7,few,CASRPLQGGGYEQYF,TGTGCCAGCAGACCTTTACAGGGCGGTGGGTACGAGCAGTACTTC
NA,TRBV5-6,TRBJ2-6,NA,CASSATEQDSFSGANVLTF,TGTGCCAGCAGCGCCACCGAGCAAGACAGCTTCTCTGGGGCCAACGTCCTGACTTTC
NA,TRBV28,TRBJ2-6,few,CASSLQGSGANVLTF,TGTGCCAGCAGTCTACAGGGAAGTGGGGCCAACGTCCTGACTTTC
TRBD1,TRBV9,TRBJ1-1,NA,CASSATGANTEAFF,TGTGCCAGCAGCGCCACAGGGGCGAACACTGAAGCTTTCTTT
TRBD2,TRBV28,TRBJ2-7,NA,CASSSRLAGVYEQYF,TGTGCCAGCAGCTCCCGACTAGCGGGAGTTTACGAGCAGTACTTC
NA,TRBV5-1,TRBJ2-7,NA,CASSSVGGVSYEQYF,TGCGCCAGCAGCTCAGTAGGGGGAGTCTCCTACGAGCAGTACTTC
TRBD1,TRBV5-1,TRBJ2-3,NA,CASSSWDRGGTTQYF,TGCGCCAGCAGCTCCTGGGACAGGGGTGGGACTACGCAGTATTTT